This record covers a single T cell receptor beta chain. The germline V gene encodes CDR1 SGHNT and CDR2 YYREEE (reference sequence). The V end was cut by 0 bases, the J end by 4 bases, with 13 bases between. CDR3 size: 15 residues. The table came from immunoSEQ multiplex PCR; TCRdb's copy has only in-frame clones and leaves some out. Altogether 11,000 to 15,000 clones are present, about 75% being singletons, with the ten largest covering about 7.7%. This sample stems from a study of tumour-infiltrating T cells in Burkitt lymphoma. About the study: Survival, overall and progression-free, tracked with productive clonality.

The sequence was obtained from a human donor with diffuse large B-cell lymphoma. The V and J genes are TRBV5-4 and TRBJ1-1; the D is unclear. The sample was tumor tissue. DNA of the CDR3: TGTGCCAGCAGCTTGGTGGGCTCTGGCCCCACTGAAGCTTTCTTT. This encodes CASSLVGSGPTEAFF. Based on the CDR3 plus reference TRBV5-4 and TRBJ1-1, the full variable domain is ETGVTQSPTHLIKTRGQQVTLRCSSQSGHNTVSWYQQALGQGPQFIFQYYREEENGRGNFPPRFSGLQFPNYSSELNVNALELDDSALYLCASSLVGSGPTEAFFGQGTRLTVV.